This entry features one TCR beta chain sequence. No antigen is known for it. The sample comes from a study of cytomegalovirus exposure and HLA in healthy donors. The PCR made use of 60 Vbeta and 13 Jbeta primers. Sequencing was performed with immunoSEQ multiplex PCR; in TCRdb, only in-frame clones are kept and a portion is missing. The table records 200,000 or so clones, approximately 80% of them present only once. Whole-study results and caveats: A few CMV-associated chains were confirmed in vitro to be specific for CMV antigens.

This CDR3 region has 16 residues. The V and J ends lost 7 bases and 4 bases respectively, with 22 bases between them. Germline loops: CDR1 LNHDA, CDR2 SQIVND (reference sequence). This receptor was taken from a boy aged 2 to 10 in good health and CMV-seronegative. Material: PBMCs. J is TRBJ1-2 and V is TRBV19; a possible D gene is TRBD1 (5 bases). The CDR3 DNA is TGTGCCAGTACCTCCGGGCCGACCTGGGGGGGCTATGGCTACACCTTC. It translates to CASTSGPTWGGYGYTF.